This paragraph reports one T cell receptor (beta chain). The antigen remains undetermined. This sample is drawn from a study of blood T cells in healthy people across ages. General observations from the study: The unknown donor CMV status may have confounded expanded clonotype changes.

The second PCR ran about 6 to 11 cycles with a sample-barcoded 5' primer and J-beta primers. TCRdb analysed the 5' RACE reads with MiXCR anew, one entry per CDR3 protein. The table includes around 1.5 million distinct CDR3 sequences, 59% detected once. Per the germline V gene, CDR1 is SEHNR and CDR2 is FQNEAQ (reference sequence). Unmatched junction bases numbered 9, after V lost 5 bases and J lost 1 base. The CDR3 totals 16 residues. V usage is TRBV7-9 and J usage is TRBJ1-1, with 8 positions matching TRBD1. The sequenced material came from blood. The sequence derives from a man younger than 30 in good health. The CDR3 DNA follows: TGTGCCAGCAGCGACGGACAGGGTTCAGCGAACACTGAAGCTTTCTTT. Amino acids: CASSDGQGSANTEAFF. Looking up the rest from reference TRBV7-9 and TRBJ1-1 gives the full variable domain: DTGVSQNPRHKITKRGQNVTFRCDPISEHNRLYWYRQTLGQGPEFLTYFQNEAQLEKSRLLSDRFSAERPKGSFSTLEIQRTEQGDSAMYLCASSDGQGSANTEAFFGQGTRLTVV.